This T cell receptor beta chain comes out of a study of T cell clonotyping in hematopoietic cell transplantation. Samples: about 28 days before transplant, then days 30, 100 and 180 after. Remarks on this clone: The antigen is unknown. Compared with germline, one end of the junction differs, possibly owing to a read error.

Profiled with immunoSEQ multiplex PCR; TCRdb holds only in-frame clones, not every one. This sample has over 9,000 clones; around 80% occur once, and the top ten carry 45% to 55%. Study-level points and caveats: Recipient TCR diversity dropped after transplant; expanded clonotypes rose from day 30 to 180. Higher Inverse Simpson Index values in graft donor and pretransplant recipient predicted broader posttransplant TCR diversity.

The sequencing here drew on PBMCs, taken at the time of graft-versus-host disease after allogeneic stem cell transplant. The sequence came from a male patient aged 55 to 70 who had an allogeneic stem cell transplant from an unrelated donor, so the T cells may come from the graft donor. Some clones in this sample may be carry-over from other donors' samples.

The CDR3 here is CATSVKRGPYYNLPLHF. CDR3 DNA sequence: TGTGCCACCAGCGTCAAGAGGGGCCCTTATTATAATTTACCCCTCCACTTT. V is TRBV15 and J is TRBJ1-6, with D possibly being TRBD1 (5 bases). CDR3 length equals 17 residues. The V gene's germline CDR1 is LNHNV and CDR2 YYDKDF (reference sequence).